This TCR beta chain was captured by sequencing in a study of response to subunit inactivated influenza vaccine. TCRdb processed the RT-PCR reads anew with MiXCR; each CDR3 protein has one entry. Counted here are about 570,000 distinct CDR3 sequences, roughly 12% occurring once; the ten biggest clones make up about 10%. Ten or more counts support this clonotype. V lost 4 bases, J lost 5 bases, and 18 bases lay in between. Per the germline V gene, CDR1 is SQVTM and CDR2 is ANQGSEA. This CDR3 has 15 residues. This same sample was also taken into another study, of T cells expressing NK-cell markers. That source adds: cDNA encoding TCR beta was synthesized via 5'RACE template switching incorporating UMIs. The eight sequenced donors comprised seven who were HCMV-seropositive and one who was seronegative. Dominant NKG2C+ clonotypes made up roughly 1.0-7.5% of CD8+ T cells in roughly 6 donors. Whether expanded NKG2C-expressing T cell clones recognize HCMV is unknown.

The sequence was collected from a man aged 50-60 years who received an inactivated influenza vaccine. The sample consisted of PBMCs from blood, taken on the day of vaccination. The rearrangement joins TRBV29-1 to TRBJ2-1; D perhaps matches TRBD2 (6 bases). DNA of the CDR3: TGCAGCGTTGGGAGGGGCAGCGGCCGAAACAATGAGCAGTTCTTC. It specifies CSVGRGSGRNNEQFF.